This is a list of T cell receptor beta chains from one sample in a study of cytomegalovirus exposure and HLA in healthy donors. Using immunoSEQ multiplex PCR, the repertoire was profiled, and TCRdb retains in-frame clones only, with some absent. The sample yields around 92,000 clones, about four fifths seen once. The sequenced sample consisted of PBMCs. These receptors were collected from a female donor in good health and CMV-seropositive. The CDR3 runs from the conserved cysteine through the conserved F or W. Fields, in order: J gene, clone size, D gene, CDR3 length, V gene, CDR3 protein, CDR3 DNA. A D gene is named only where the DNA matches it firmly. Some rows have no size entry. The others give once, few or many, or a class for an expanded clone.

J: TRBJ2-7; size: .; D: TRBD2; length: 15; V: TRBV5-6; CDR3: CASSFGVSGSYEQYF; DNA: TGTGCCAGCAGCTTCGGGGTCAGCGGGAGCTACGAGCAGTACTTC
J: TRBJ2-2; size: .; D: .; length: 13; V: TRBV27; CDR3: CASRPTRAGELFF; DNA: TGTGCCAGCAGACCCACTAGAGCCGGGGAGCTGTTTTTT
J: TRBJ2-1; size: .; D: .; length: 15; V: TRBV10-2; CDR3: CASSESGGGYNEQFF; DNA: TGCGCCAGCAGTGAGTCAGGGGGGGGTTACAATGAGCAGTTCTTC
J: TRBJ1-6; size: .; D: .; length: 15; V: TRBV6-5; CDR3: CASRITGTYNSPLHF; DNA: TGTGCCAGCAGGATAACAGGGACATATAATTCACCCCTCCACTTT
J: TRBJ2-2; size: .; D: .; length: 15; V: TRBV5-1; CDR3: CASSLDGGRAGELFF; DNA: TGCGCCAGCAGCTTGGACGGGGGGCGCGCCGGGGAGCTGTTTTTT
J: TRBJ2-3; size: .; D: TRBD1; length: 18; V: TRBV11-2; CDR3: CASSSRPRDSYSTDTQYF; DNA: TGTGCCAGCAGCTCGAGACCTCGGGACAGCTACAGCACAGATACGCAGTATTTT
J: TRBJ2-3; size: .; D: .; length: 14; V: TRBV13; CDR3: CASSQASSTDTQYF; DNA: TGTGCCAGCAGCCAAGCGTCGAGCACAGATACGCAGTATTTT
J: TRBJ1-5; size: .; D: TRBD1; length: 15; V: TRBV6-1; CDR3: CASSEGQGGNQPQHF; DNA: TGTGCCAGCAGTGAAGGGCAGGGGGGCAATCAGCCCCAGCATTTT
J: TRBJ2-7; size: .; D: .; length: 15; V: TRBV7-2; CDR3: CASSLVWTRTYEQYF; DNA: TGTGCCAGCAGCTTAGTTTGGACACGCACCTACGAGCAGTACTTC
J: TRBJ1-4; size: few; D: .; length: 14; V: TRBV6-1; CDR3: CASSSGQGHEKLFF; DNA: TGTGCCAGCAGTTCCGGCCAGGGGCATGAAAAACTGTTTTTT
J: TRBJ2-3; size: .; D: .; length: 14; V: TRBV6-5; CDR3: CASRPRTSTDTQYF; DNA: TGTGCCAGCAGGCCACGAACTAGCACAGATACGCAGTATTTT
J: TRBJ1-2; size: once; D: .; length: 11; V: TRBV5-6; CDR3: CASSLGGGYTF; DNA: TGTGCCAGCAGCTTGGGCGGGGGCTACACCTTC
J: TRBJ2-1; size: .; D: TRBD1; length: 15; V: TRBV7-8; CDR3: CASSLGDRGWHEQFF; DNA: TGTGCCAGCAGCTTGGGGGACAGGGGATGGCATGAGCAGTTCTTC
J: TRBJ2-1; size: .; D: .; length: 14; V: TRBV7-9; CDR3: CASSLATPGNEQFF; DNA: TGTGCCAGCAGCTTAGCGACTCCGGGCAATGAGCAGTTCTTC
J: TRBJ1-4; size: few; D: .; length: 19; V: TRBV7-9; CDR3: CASSPPTGPRGWTNEKLFF; DNA: TGTGCCAGCAGCCCACCCACAGGGCCTCGAGGGTGGACTAATGAAAAACTGTTTTTT
J: TRBJ1-2; size: few; D: .; length: 15; V: TRBV10-3; CDR3: CAISEAAVGRDGYTF; DNA: TGTGCCATCAGTGAGGCGGCGGTAGGGCGGGATGGCTACACCTTC
J: TRBJ2-5; size: .; D: TRBD2; length: 15; V: TRBV9; CDR3: CASSLPGGGGETQYF; DNA: TGTGCCAGCAGCCTCCCCGGCGGGGGTGGAGAGACCCAGTACTTC
J: TRBJ2-6; size: few; D: .; length: 15; V: TRBV2; CDR3: CASSERVDGANVLTF; DNA: TGTGCCAGCAGCGAGAGGGTGGATGGGGCCAACGTCCTGACTTTC
J: TRBJ1-2; size: .; D: .; length: 12; V: TRBV6-5; CDR3: CASRVRGGGYTF; DNA: TGTGCCAGCAGAGTAAGGGGAGGTGGCTACACCTTC
J: TRBJ2-1; size: .; D: TRBD2; length: 15; V: TRBV6-4; CDR3: CASSDSGRSHNEQFF; DNA: TGTGCCAGCAGTGACAGCGGGAGGTCCCACAATGAGCAGTTCTTC
J: TRBJ2-3; size: .; D: TRBD2; length: 17; V: TRBV11-3; CDR3: CASSPTTSGSSTDTQYF; DNA: TGTGCCAGCAGCCCCACGACTAGCGGGAGTAGCACAGATACGCAGTATTTT
J: TRBJ1-1; size: .; D: .; length: 13; V: TRBV29-1; CDR3: CSASTGRGTEAFF; DNA: TGCAGCGCCTCAACAGGGCGTGGGACTGAAGCTTTCTTT
J: TRBJ2-2; size: .; D: .; length: 14; V: TRBV9; CDR3: CASSAMTVAGELFF; DNA: TGTGCCAGCAGCGCCATGACAGTGGCCGGGGAGCTGTTTTTT
J: TRBJ1-5; size: .; D: TRBD1; length: 16; V: TRBV7-4; CDR3: CASSERQGCCNQPQHF; DNA: TGTGCCAGCAGCGAACGACAGGGGTGTTGCAATCAGCCCCAGCATTTT
J: TRBJ2-1; size: .; D: .; length: 14; V: TRBV9; CDR3: CASSVAAYGGEQFF; DNA: TGTGCCAGCAGCGTAGCGGCTTATGGGGGGGAGCAGTTCTTC
J: TRBJ2-6; size: few; D: TRBD1; length: 15; V: TRBV6-5; CDR3: CASSWDSSGANVLTF; DNA: TGTGCCAGCAGTTGGGACAGCTCTGGGGCCAACGTCCTGACTTTC
J: TRBJ2-7; size: .; D: .; length: 16; V: TRBV7-8; CDR3: CASSGVRQSPSYEQYF; DNA: TGTGCCAGCAGCGGAGTAAGACAGAGTCCAAGCTACGAGCAGTACTTC
J: TRBJ2-2; size: .; D: .; length: 17; V: TRBV7-6; CDR3: CASSLIPGEKNTGELFF; DNA: TGTGCCAGCAGCCTCATTCCAGGGGAGAAGAACACCGGGGAGCTGTTTTTT
J: TRBJ2-5; size: .; D: .; length: 13; V: TRBV5-1; CDR3: CASSLRRTETQYF; DNA: TGCGCCAGCAGCTTGCGGAGGACGGAGACCCAGTACTTC
J: TRBJ1-4; size: once; D: TRBD1; length: 16; V: TRBV2; CDR3: CASGVTRGDRDEKLFF; DNA: TGTGCCAGCGGAGTTACCAGGGGGGATAGGGATGAAAAACTGTTTTTT
J: TRBJ2-5; size: .; D: .; length: 13; V: TRBV7-8; CDR3: CASSRTAAETQYF; DNA: TGTGCCAGCAGCCGAACCGCTGCGGAGACCCAGTACTTC
J: TRBJ2-7; size: .; D: TRBD2; length: 14; V: TRBV11-2; CDR3: CASSLGLANYEQYF; DNA: TGTGCCAGCAGCTTGGGACTAGCGAACTACGAGCAGTACTTC
J: TRBJ1-5; size: .; D: .; length: 15; V: TRBV4-1; CDR3: CASSPRTSSNQPQHF; DNA: TGCGCCAGCAGCCCTCGGACATCCTCTAATCAGCCCCAGCATTTT
J: TRBJ1-1; size: .; D: .; length: 14; V: TRBV29-1; CDR3: CSVEEGGWSTEAFF; DNA: TGCAGCGTTGAAGAGGGGGGGTGGAGCACTGAAGCTTTCTTT
J: TRBJ1-5; size: .; D: .; length: 15; V: TRBV6-4; CDR3: CASSDSNTPSQPQHF; DNA: TGTGCCAGCAGTGACTCGAACACCCCCAGTCAGCCCCAGCATTTT
J: TRBJ1-1; size: .; D: .; length: 15; V: TRBV9; CDR3: CASSVGGDWDTEAFF; DNA: TGTGCCAGCAGCGTAGGCGGGGATTGGGACACTGAAGCTTTCTTT
J: TRBJ2-7; size: .; D: TRBD1; length: 15; V: TRBV4-2; CDR3: CASRDRDRNFYEQYF; DNA: TGTGCCAGCCGGGACCGGGACAGGAATTTTTACGAGCAGTACTTC
J: TRBJ1-6; size: .; D: TRBD1; length: 17; V: TRBV5-1; CDR3: CASSLPEPGQVNSPLHF; DNA: TGCGCCAGCAGCTTGCCCGAACCGGGACAGGTTAATTCACCCCTCCACTTT
J: TRBJ2-7; size: .; D: TRBD2; length: 18; V: TRBV4-3; CDR3: CASSQDVSRERETREQYF; DNA: TGCGCCAGCAGCCAAGATGTCTCCCGGGAGCGGGAGACTCGCGAGCAGTACTTC
J: TRBJ2-3; size: .; D: .; length: 13; V: TRBV2; CDR3: CASSEPGTDTQYF; DNA: TGTGCCAGCAGTGAACCGGGAACGGATACGCAGTATTTT
J: TRBJ1-2; size: .; D: TRBD1; length: 16; V: TRBV5-6; CDR3: CASSLSGSRGNYGYTF; DNA: TGTGCCAGCAGCTTGTCGGGTTCCAGGGGGAACTATGGCTACACCTTC
J: TRBJ2-5; size: once; D: TRBD1; length: 15; V: TRBV6-1; CDR3: CASSLQGAQWETQYF; DNA: TGTGCCAGCAGTCTTCAGGGGGCCCAGTGGGAGACCCAGTACTTC
J: TRBJ1-5; size: .; D: .; length: 14; V: TRBV7-8; CDR3: CASSPRRGGQPQHF; DNA: TGTGCCAGCAGCCCTCGCAGGGGCGGTCAGCCCCAGCATTTT
J: TRBJ2-5; size: once; D: .; length: 13; V: TRBV7-3; CDR3: CASSPQGRETQYF; DNA: TGTGCCAGCAGCCCCCAGGGGAGAGAGACCCAGTACTTC
J: TRBJ1-1; size: .; D: TRBD1; length: 14; V: TRBV7-3; CDR3: CASSLALSGGEAFF; DNA: TGTGCCAGCAGCTTAGCCTTGTCAGGGGGTGAAGCTTTCTTT
J: TRBJ1-5; size: few; D: .; length: 16; V: TRBV5-6; CDR3: CASSLAVAGFNQPQHF; DNA: TGTGCCAGCAGCTTGGCCGTGGCAGGATTCAATCAGCCCCAGCATTTT
J: TRBJ1-1; size: few; D: .; length: 13; V: TRBV18; CDR3: CASSPQGNTEAFF; DNA: TGTGCCAGCTCACCGCAGGGAAACACTGAAGCTTTCTTT
J: TRBJ1-3; size: .; D: .; length: 16; V: TRBV4-1; CDR3: CASSVFPPRSGNTIYF; DNA: TGCGCCAGCAGCGTCTTTCCACCTCGGTCTGGAAACACCATATATTTT
J: TRBJ2-1; size: .; D: TRBD2; length: 14; V: TRBV29-1; CDR3: CSVEAGGPYNEQFF; DNA: TGCAGCGTTGAGGCGGGAGGGCCGTACAATGAGCAGTTCTTC
J: TRBJ2-7; size: few; D: TRBD1; length: 15; V: TRBV6-5; CDR3: CASSYSGQVQYEQYF; DNA: TGTGCCAGCAGTTACTCCGGACAGGTACAATACGAGCAGTACTTC
J: TRBJ1-1; size: .; D: TRBD1; length: 13; V: TRBV19; CDR3: CASRGQGVTEAFF; DNA: TGTGCCAGTCGGGGACAGGGAGTAACTGAAGCTTTCTTT
J: TRBJ1-1; size: .; D: TRBD1; length: 13; V: TRBV2; CDR3: CASRGQGNTEAFF; DNA: TGTGCCAGCAGGGGACAGGGGAACACTGAAGCTTTCTTT
J: TRBJ1-5; size: .; D: .; length: 14; V: TRBV4-3; CDR3: CASSLTEGGQPQHF; DNA: TGCGCCAGCAGCCTCACGGAGGGCGGCCAGCCCCAGCATTTT
J: TRBJ1-4; size: .; D: .; length: 15; V: TRBV5-4; CDR3: CASSLGRGPNEKLFF; DNA: TGTGCCAGCAGCTTGGGGAGGGGACCCAATGAAAAACTGTTTTTT
J: TRBJ1-1; size: few; D: TRBD1; length: 15; V: TRBV25-1; CDR3: CASSGRGRGLGEAFF; DNA: TGTGCCAGCAGTGGCCGGGGCAGGGGGCTGGGTGAAGCTTTCTTT